Shown below are 19 T cell receptor beta chains from a single sample sequenced in a study of cytomegalovirus exposure and HLA in healthy donors. The PCR made use of 60 Vbeta and 13 Jbeta primers. Only in-frame clones appear in the TCRdb table, and some are missing; sequencing was by immunoSEQ multiplex PCR. Of some 180,000 clones in the sample, roughly 80% are singletons; the top ten hold 1.7%. The specimen was PBMCs. The receptors were gathered from a woman between 18 and 29 years old in good health and CMV-seronegative.

V is TRBV6-5 and J is TRBJ2-2, with a tentative D call TRBD2 (7 bases). The V and J ends lost 6 bases and 4 bases respectively, with 15 bases between them. Germline V gives CDR1 MNHEY, CDR2 SVGAGI. The CDR3 runs 15 residues. The CDR3 nucleotides read TGTGCCAGCAGCCCCCGAGGGGGGGGCACCGGGGAGCTGTTTTTT. It specifies CASSPRGGGTGELFF.

This clone has a single count. The junction differs from germline at one of its ends, possibly a read error. V is TRBV7-9 and J is TRBJ2-7; D gene unclear. The germline CDR1 and CDR2 sequences are SEHNR and FQNEAQ (reference sequence). The CDR3 length is 11 residues. The DNA for the CDR3 is TGTTCCAGCAGCATCAAATACGAGCAGTACTTC. This gives the protein CSSSIKYEQYF.

J is TRBJ2-1 and V is TRBV9, with D maybe TRBD1 (5 bases). This CDR3 contains 17 residues. V was pared by 0 bases and J by 0 bases, with 13 bases between. Looked up from germline, CDR1 is SGDLS and CDR2 is YYNGEE. The CDR3 reads CASSVAIGAISYNEQFF. Here the CDR3 DNA reads TGTGCCAGCAGCGTAGCGATAGGGGCTATCTCCTACAATGAGCAGTTCTTC.

The chain has TRBV5-4 and TRBJ2-3; a possible D gene is TRBD2 (5 bases). This CDR3 has 14 amino acids. V dropped 3 bases and J dropped 1 base, with 9 bases sitting between them. Germline V gene lookup returns CDR1 SGHNT and CDR2 YYREEE (reference sequence). CDR3 in amino acids: CASSSGSGTDTQYF. The CDR3 DNA is TGTGCCAGCAGCTCGGGTAGCGGCACAGATACGCAGTATTTT.

Turning to this clone: Other DNA sequences in this specimen translate into the identical CDR3. The chain is built from TRBV7-2 and TRBJ1-1; D is uncertain. Looked up from germline, CDR1 is SGHTA and CDR2 is FQGNSA. The CDR3 loop spans 13 amino acids. Trimming took 8 bases from V and 0 from J, leaving 10 bases between them. In DNA, the CDR3 is TGTGCCAGCTCGCCCTACTTGAACACTGAAGCTTTCTTT. Translated: CASSPYLNTEAFF. Full variable domain (remainder filled in from reference TRBV7-2 and TRBJ1-1): GAGVSQSPSNKVTEKGKDVELRCDPISGHTALYWYRQSLGQGLEFLIYFQGNSAPDKSGLPSDRFSAERTGGSVSTLTIQRTQQEDSAVYLCASSPYLNTEAFFGQGTRLTVV.

The chain carries TRBV27 and TRBJ1-2, with 7 bases matching TRBD1. Germline V gene sequence: CDR1 MNHEY, CDR2 SMNVEV (reference sequence). V shed 5 bases, J shed 6 bases, and the junction held 9 bases outside the gene matches. CDR3 size: 14 residues. In DNA, the CDR3 is TGTGCCAGCAGTCGACTACAGGGGTGGGATGGCTACACCTTC. Protein product: CASSRLQGWDGYTF.

The V call is TRBV12-5, the J call TRBJ1-1; D call uncertain. CDR1 and CDR2 from the germline V gene are LGHNT and FRNRAP. The V end lost 4 bases, the J end lost 4 bases, and 13 bases lay between the germline ends. The CDR3 loop spans 14 amino acids. The CDR3 DNA reads TGTGCTAGTGGTTCAGACGCGGGTGGCACTGAAGCTTTCTTT. It translates to CASGSDAGGTEAFF.

The genes are TRBV10-3 and TRBJ2-1, with TRBD2 matching over 10 bases. With V trimmed by 4 bases and J by 0 bases, 15 bases remained unmatched. The CDR3 extends over 20 amino acids. Germline V gives CDR1 ENHRY, CDR2 SYGVKD. The CDR3 region has the DNA TGTGCCATCAGTGGTCCCCAAGCGGGAGGGCCCCCTAGCTCCTACAATGAGCAGTTCTTC. As protein: CAISGPQAGGPPSSYNEQFF.

The chain joins TRBV7-6 to TRBJ2-3; 8 positions match TRBD2. CDR1 and CDR2 (germline): SGHVS, FNYEAQ. This CDR3 is built from 18 residues. V lost 2 bases, J lost 0 bases, and 10 bases stayed unmatched. This chain's CDR3 is CASSLSVSGSGSTDTQYF. The CDR3 region has the DNA TGTGCCAGCAGCTTATCAGTCAGCGGGAGTGGAAGCACAGATACGCAGTATTTT.

This chain uses TRBV19 with TRBJ1-2, with a tentative D call TRBD1 (6 bases). The CDR3 is 17 amino acids. Trimming left V 5 bases short and J 1 base short, with 20 bases between. In germline, CDR1 is LNHDA, CDR2 SQIVND (reference sequence). CDR3 region: CASSPNYGQILNYGYTF. CDR3 DNA: TGTGCCAGTAGTCCGAATTATGGACAGATACTTAACTATGGCTACACCTTC.

Only a few counts were recorded for this clone. J is TRBJ2-5 and V is TRBV30, with TRBD1 matching over 9 bases. The CDR3 totals 15 residues. V lost 3 bases and J lost 0; bases outside the gene matches: 5. Per germline, CDR1 GTSNPN and CDR2 SVGIG (reference sequence). This chain's CDR3 is CAWRAGTGYQETQYF. The CDR3 nucleotides are TGTGCCTGGAGGGCCGGGACAGGGTACCAAGAGACCCAGTACTTC.

The CDR3 sequence: CASSLVSPSGTDTQYF. The CDR3 DNA is TGTGCCAGCAGCTTAGTGTCTCCTAGCGGCACAGATACGCAGTATTTT. The gene calls are TRBV7-9 and TRBJ2-3, with D possibly matching TRBD2 (6 bases). The ends were cut back, 1 base at V and 1 base at J, with 12 bases in the middle. In germline, CDR1 is SEHNR, CDR2 FQNEAQ (reference sequence). The CDR3 is 16 residues long.

The gene calls are TRBV5-3 and TRBJ1-2; weak D call: TRBD1 (5 bases). TRBV5-3 is labeled an ORF, and its function is uncertain. Trimming removed 4 bases from V and 5 bases from J, with 9 bases in between. This CDR3 has 12 amino acids. CDR3 DNA: TGTGCCAGAAGCGGAAAGGGGTATGGCTACACCTTC. Translation: CARSGKGYGYTF.

This chain connects TRBV29-1 to TRBJ2-1; 9 nucleotides align to TRBD2. Germline CDR1 is SQVTM and CDR2 is ANQGSEA. The V segment lost 2 bases and the J segment 12 bases; nucleotides outside the gene matches: 14. The CDR3 consists of 15 residues. CDR3 residues: CSVEKWGTSSYGQFF. The CDR3 coding sequence is TGCAGCGTTGAAAAATGGGGGACTAGCAGCTATGGGCAGTTCTTC.

J is TRBJ2-3 and V is TRBV11-2; D gene ambiguous. The CDR3 has 15 residues. Between the trimmed V and J ends, which lost 5 bases and 0 bases, there was a span of 12 bases. Germline V gene sequence: CDR1 SGHAT, CDR2 FQNNGV. CDR3 DNA sequence: TGTGCCAGCAGCCCCCTGGCGGCGAGCACAGATACGCAGTATTTT. This encodes CASSPLAASTDTQYF.

V usage is TRBV4-3 and J usage is TRBJ2-7; TRBD2 aligns across 10 bases. Germline V gives CDR1 LGHNA, CDR2 YSLEER. The length of the CDR3 is 16 residues. The junction had 12 bases not matched to a gene; V was cut back by 3 bases and J by 7 bases. The CDR3 loop reads CASSQGTLAGAEEQYF. In DNA form, the CDR3 reads TGCGCCAGCAGCCAGGGGACGCTAGCGGGAGCAGAGGAGCAGTACTTC.

V gene TRBV29-1 combines with J gene TRBJ2-7; no clear D gene. Trimming removed 0 bases from V and 4 bases from J, with 10 bases in between. The CDR3 spans 13 residues. Germline CDR1 SQVTM, CDR2 ANQGSEA. CDR3 amino acids: CSVEDPVAYEQYF. DNA for the CDR3: TGCAGCGTTGAAGATCCCGTGGCTTACGAGCAGTACTTC.

The rearrangement uses TRBV19 and TRBJ2-1; 7 bases line up with TRBD1. The J segment lost 6 bases and the V segment lost 7 bases, leaving 12 bases of the junction unmatched. This CDR3 has 15 residues. The germline gives CDR1 LNHDA, CDR2 SQIVND (reference sequence). The CDR3 nucleotides read TGTGCCAGTACCCAAGACAGGGCCTTCCTCAATGAGCAGTTCTTC. Its translation is CASTQDRAFLNEQFF.

CDR3 loop: CAWSRVAAYNEQFF. In DNA form, the CDR3 reads TGTGCCTGGAGTAGAGTAGCGGCATACAATGAGCAGTTCTTC. This sequence joins TRBV30 and TRBJ2-1; TRBD2 might be the D (6 bases). Per the germline V gene, CDR1 is GTSNPN and CDR2 is SVGIG (reference sequence). This CDR3 is 14 amino acids long. V gave up 2 bases and J gave up 4 bases, with 12 bases separating them.